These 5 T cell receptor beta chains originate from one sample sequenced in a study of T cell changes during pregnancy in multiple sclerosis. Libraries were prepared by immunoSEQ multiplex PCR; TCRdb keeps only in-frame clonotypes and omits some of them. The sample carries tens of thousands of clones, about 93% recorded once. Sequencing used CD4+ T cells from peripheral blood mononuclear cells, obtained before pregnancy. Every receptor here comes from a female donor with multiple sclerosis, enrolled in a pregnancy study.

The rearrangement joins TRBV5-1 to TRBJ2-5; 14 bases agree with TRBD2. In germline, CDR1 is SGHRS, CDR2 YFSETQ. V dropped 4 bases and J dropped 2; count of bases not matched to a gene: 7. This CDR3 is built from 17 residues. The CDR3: CASSTGTSGRLQETQYF. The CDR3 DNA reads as TGCGCCAGCAGCACCGGGACTAGCGGGAGACTGCAAGAGACCCAGTACTTC.

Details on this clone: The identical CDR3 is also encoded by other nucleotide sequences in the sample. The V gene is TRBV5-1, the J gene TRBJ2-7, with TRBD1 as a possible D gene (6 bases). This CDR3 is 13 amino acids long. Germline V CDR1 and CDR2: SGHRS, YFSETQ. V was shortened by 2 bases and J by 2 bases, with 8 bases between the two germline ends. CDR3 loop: CASSFGQTYEQYF. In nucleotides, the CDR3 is TGCGCCAGCAGCTTTGGACAGACCTACGAGCAGTACTTC.

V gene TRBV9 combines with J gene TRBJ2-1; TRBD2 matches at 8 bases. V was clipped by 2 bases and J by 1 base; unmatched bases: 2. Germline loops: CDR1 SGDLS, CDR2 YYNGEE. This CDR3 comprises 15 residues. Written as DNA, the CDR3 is TGTGCCAGCAGCGTCGGACTAGCTTCCTACAATGAGCAGTTCTTC. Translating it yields CASSVGLASYNEQFF.

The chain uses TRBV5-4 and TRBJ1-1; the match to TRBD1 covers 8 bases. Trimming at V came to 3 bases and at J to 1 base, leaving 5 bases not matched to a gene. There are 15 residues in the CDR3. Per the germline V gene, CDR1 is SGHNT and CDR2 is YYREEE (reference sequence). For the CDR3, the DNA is TGTGCCAGCAGCTACCGGGACAGGAGGAACACTGAAGCTTTCTTT. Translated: CASSYRDRRNTEAFF.

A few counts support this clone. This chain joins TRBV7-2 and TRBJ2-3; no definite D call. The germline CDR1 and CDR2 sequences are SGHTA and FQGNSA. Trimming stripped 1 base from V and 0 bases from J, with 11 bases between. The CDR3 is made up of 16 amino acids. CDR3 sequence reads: CASSLDLSYSTDTQYF. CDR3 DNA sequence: TGTGCCAGCAGCTTAGATTTGTCCTATAGCACAGATACGCAGTATTTT.